These 27 T cell receptor beta chains came from one sample sequenced in a study of cytomegalovirus exposure and HLA in healthy donors. 13 Jbeta primers and 60 Vbeta primers were used for the PCR. TCRdb's copy holds only in-frame clones and misses some; the assay was immunoSEQ multiplex PCR. The data hold under 150,000 clones, with around 79% observed a single time. Material: PBMCs. Receptors originate from a middle-aged man in good health and CMV-seropositive.

V and J are TRBV2 and TRBJ2-2; 9 positions match TRBD2. Germline trimming cut 9 bases from V and 3 bases from J; bases unmatched to any gene: 5. CDR1 SNHLY and CDR2 FYNNEI come from the germline V gene. The CDR3 totals 14 residues. In DNA form, the CDR3 reads TGTGCCAGAGGGGGACTAGCCGACACCGGGGAGCTGTTTTTT. Encoded protein: CARGGLADTGELFF.

The chain links TRBV19 to TRBJ1-1; 7 positions match TRBD1. With 7 bases clipped from V and 11 bases from J, the junction kept 13 bases outside the gene matches. The CDR3 contains 13 residues. CDR1 is LNHDA and CDR2 is SQIVND in the germline V gene (reference sequence). The CDR3 sequence: CASTRGGGVEAFF. CDR3 nucleotide sequence: TGTGCCAGTACCCGAGGGGGCGGGGTAGAGGCTTTCTTT.

This clone was seen a handful of times. The chain combines TRBV11-2 with TRBJ2-1, with 8 nucleotides matching TRBD2. The CDR3 contains 17 residues. The germline gives CDR1 SGHAT, CDR2 FQNNGV. V gave up 5 bases and J gave up 0 bases; unmatched junction bases: 9. CDR3 coding DNA: TGTGCCAGCAGCCCCCGGCGACTAGCGATCTCCTACAATGAGCAGTTCTTC. It translates to CASSPRRLAISYNEQFF.

This rearrangement joins TRBV6-6 to TRBJ1-1; 7 positions match TRBD1. V lost 3 bases to trimming and J lost 2 bases; unmatched junction nucleotides: 3. Germline loops: CDR1 MNHNY, CDR2 SVGAGI (reference sequence). This CDR3 is built from 14 residues. CDR3 loop: CASSYPGGNTEAFF. In DNA, the CDR3 is TGTGCCAGCAGTTATCCAGGGGGTAACACTGAAGCTTTCTTT.

The rearrangement joins TRBV18 to TRBJ2-2; 8 bases fit TRBD1. V shed 3 bases and J 4 bases; nucleotides not matched to a gene: 7. The CDR3 loop spans 16 amino acids. Germline V lookup: CDR1 KGHSH, CDR2 LQKENI. CDR3: CASSPRTGTTTGELFF. The CDR3, as DNA: TGTGCCAGCTCACCTAGGACAGGGACGACCACCGGGGAGCTGTTTTTT.

Only a few counts were recorded for this clone. This chain uses TRBV11-2 with TRBJ1-3, with D hard to call. V was trimmed by 4 bases and J by 1 base, leaving 14 bases between them. Germline V gene lookup returns CDR1 SGHAT and CDR2 FQNNGV. The length of the CDR3 is 16 residues. CDR3 protein: CASSYKIPGSGNTIYF. As DNA, the CDR3 is TGTGCCAGCAGCTACAAGATCCCGGGTTCTGGAAACACCATATATTTT.

This sequence joins TRBV5-1 and TRBJ1-1; TRBD1 matches at 12 bases. With 0 bases clipped from V and 4 bases from J, the junction kept 7 bases outside the gene matches. This CDR3 is 17 amino acids long. CDR1 is SGHRS, CDR2 YFSETQ, per germline. For the CDR3, the DNA is TGCGCCAGCAGCTTGGTAGGGACAGGGGGCGCAGGCACTGAAGCTTTCTTT. The encoded protein is CASSLVGTGGAGTEAFF.

The chain recombines TRBV19 with TRBJ1-5, with 10 bases matching TRBD1. The CDR3 has 16 residues. After removal of 3 bases from V and 1 base from J, the junction contained 3 bases not matched to a gene. Germline V gene lookup returns CDR1 LNHDA and CDR2 SQIVND (reference sequence). CDR3: CASSIQGQGSNQPQHF. The CDR3 DNA is TGTGCCAGTAGTATTCAGGGACAGGGGAGCAATCAGCCCCAGCATTTT.

The rearrangement uses TRBV29-1 and TRBJ2-1, with 10 bases identical to TRBD2. The CDR3 extends over 15 amino acids. Germline CDR1 is SQVTM and CDR2 is ANQGSEA. V dropped 7 bases and J dropped 7; count of bases not matched to a gene: 13. The CDR3 is CSAVGSSGSLNEQFF. The DNA of the CDR3 is TGCAGCGCCGTAGGCTCTAGCGGGAGTCTAAATGAGCAGTTCTTC.

The J gene is TRBJ2-4, the V gene TRBV6-1; 9 bases match TRBD2. CDR1 and CDR2 from the germline V gene are MNHNS and SASEGT. The junction had 17 bases not matched to a gene; V was cut back by 2 bases and J by 6 bases. The CDR3 loop spans 19 amino acids. CDR3 sequence (DNA): TGTGCCAGCAGTGAAAGGCATAGCGGGAGAGGGTTCGGCGGAAACATTCAGTACTTC. It codes for CASSERHSGRGFGGNIQYF.

The rearrangement joins TRBV18 to TRBJ2-7; tentative D call: TRBD2 (5 bases). CDR1 and CDR2 from the germline V gene are KGHSH and LQKENI. Trimming left V 2 bases short and J 4 bases short, with 9 bases between. The CDR3 length is 13 residues. The chain's CDR3 is CASSPASSYEQYF. The CDR3, as DNA: TGTGCCAGCTCACCAGCTAGCAGTTACGAGCAGTACTTC.

With regard to this clone: At one of its ends the junction is not consistent with the germline gene, which may arise from a read error. The chain employs TRBV7-9 and TRBJ2-7; 9 bases align to TRBD1. The CDR3 runs 15 residues. Per the germline V gene, CDR1 is SEHNR and CDR2 is FQNEAQ (reference sequence). In DNA, the CDR3 is TGTTCCAGCAGCTCCGGGACAGGGACGTCCTACGAGCAGTACTTC. This codes for CSSSSGTGTSYEQYF. Drawing the rest from reference TRBV7-9 and TRBJ2-7, the complete variable domain is DTGVSQNPRHKITKRGQNVTFRCDPISEHNRLYWYRQTLGQGPEFLTYFQNEAQLEKSRLLSDRFSAERPKGSFSTLEIQRTEQGDSAMYLCSSSSGTGTSYEQYFGPGTRLTVT.

This chain links TRBV19 with TRBJ1-4; the D is unclear. V lost 7 bases and J 4 bases, leaving 13 bases between the germline ends. The CDR3 spans 14 residues. Germline CDR1 reads LNHDA; CDR2 reads SQIVND (reference sequence). In DNA, the CDR3 is TGTGCCAGTAACCCAGGCAATAATAATGAAAAACTGTTTTTT. It yields the protein CASNPGNNNEKLFF.

The gene calls are TRBV28 and TRBJ2-2; D is uncertain. Trimming took off 1 base at V and 0 bases at J, with 9 bases between the two ends. Per the germline V gene, CDR1 is MDHEN and CDR2 is SYDVKM. CDR3 length: 16 residues. CDR3 DNA: TGTGCCAGCAGTTTATCCCCACTCACGAACACCGGGGAGCTGTTTTTT. Encoded protein: CASSLSPLTNTGELFF.

Worth noting for this clone: Other nucleotide sequences in the sample specify the same CDR3. This chain connects TRBV6-5 to TRBJ1-5; maybe TRBD1 (6 bases). Germline CDR1 and CDR2: MNHEY and SVGAGI. The CDR3 is 13 amino acids. Trimming took off 0 bases at V and 6 bases at J, with 6 bases between the two ends. CDR3 region: CASSYSTGQPQHF. The CDR3 bases are TGTGCCAGCAGTTACTCGACAGGTCAGCCCCAGCATTTT.

This chain connects TRBV6-1 to TRBJ1-1; D call uncertain. This CDR3 contains 16 residues. Trimming left V 2 bases short and J 0 bases short, with 13 bases between. Germline lookup yields CDR1 MNHNS and CDR2 SASEGT. DNA of the CDR3: TGTGCCAGCAGTGAAAGTCCGGGTACCTTGAACACTGAAGCTTTCTTT. It translates to CASSESPGTLNTEAFF.

This chain joins TRBV20-1 and TRBJ1-2; D not certain. CDR1 is DFQATT, CDR2 SNEGSKA, per germline (reference sequence). V shed 0 bases and J shed 8 bases, with 7 bases lying between them. The CDR3 runs 11 residues. The DNA for the CDR3 is TGCAGTGCTAGAGACAGAGGCGGCTACACCTTC. It specifies CSARDRGGYTF.

The chain is built from TRBV2 and TRBJ1-4, with 7 bases that match TRBD1. This CDR3 region has 15 residues. Trimming removed 5 bases from V and 5 bases from J; junction bases left unmatched: 8. Looked up from germline, CDR1 is SNHLY and CDR2 is FYNNEI. The CDR3 is CASSQYRGENEKLFF. In DNA, the CDR3 is TGTGCCAGCAGTCAGTACAGGGGAGAGAATGAAAAACTGTTTTTT.

This chain joins TRBV14 and TRBJ2-5; D ambiguous. CDR3 length equals 13 residues. Germline CDR1 SGHDN, CDR2 FVKESK. V dropped 1 base and J dropped 5 bases, with 8 bases sitting between them. The CDR3 bases are TGTGCCAGCAGCCAAGGAGTCGGGGAGACCCAGTACTTC. It yields the protein CASSQGVGETQYF.

The V call is TRBV9, the J call TRBJ2-7, with D maybe TRBD2 (5 bases). V gave up 4 bases and J gave up 5 bases, with 25 bases separating them. The CDR3 totals 17 residues. Germline CDR1 is SGDLS and CDR2 is YYNGEE. CDR3 residues: CASSPTALGSADHEQYF. CDR3 coding DNA: TGTGCCAGCAGCCCAACCGCCTTGGGGAGCGCGGACCACGAGCAGTACTTC.

J is TRBJ1-1 and V is TRBV7-3, with D maybe TRBD1 (5 bases). Per the germline V gene, CDR1 is SGHTA and CDR2 is FQGTGA. The CDR3 is 14 residues long. Trimming left V 1 base short and J 1 base short, with 7 bases between. CDR3 residues: CASSLNRKNTEAFF. DNA of the CDR3: TGTGCCAGCAGCTTAAACAGGAAGAACACTGAAGCTTTCTTT.

The chain employs TRBV9 and TRBJ1-6, with a possible D match to TRBD1 (6 bases). The length of the CDR3 is 14 residues. Between the trimmed V and J ends, which lost 0 bases and 7 bases, there was a span of 8 bases. The germline V gene encodes CDR1 SGDLS and CDR2 YYNGEE. CDR3 residues: CASSVGTVNSPLHF. CDR3 coding DNA: TGTGCCAGCAGCGTAGGGACAGTAAATTCACCCCTCCACTTT. Variable domain in full (rest from reference TRBV9 and TRBJ1-6): DSGVTQTPKHLITATGQRVTLRCSPRSGDLSVYWYQQSLDQGLQFLIQYYNGEERAKGNILERFSAQQFPDLHSELNLSSLELGDSALYFCASSVGTVNSPLHFGNGTRLTVT.

The chain carries TRBV9 and TRBJ2-7; 12 positions match TRBD2. V gave up 5 bases and J gave up 3 bases; unmatched junction bases: 3. CDR1 SGDLS and CDR2 YYNGEE come from the germline V gene. The CDR3 is 14 residues long. The CDR3 is CASRSTSGSYEQYF. The CDR3 DNA reads as TGTGCCAGCAGGTCGACTAGCGGGAGCTACGAGCAGTACTTC. Looking up the rest from reference TRBV9 and TRBJ2-7 gives the full variable domain: DSGVTQTPKHLITATGQRVTLRCSPRSGDLSVYWYQQSLDQGLQFLIQYYNGEERAKGNILERFSAQQFPDLHSELNLSSLELGDSALYFCASRSTSGSYEQYFGPGTRLTVT.

This chain joins TRBV30 and TRBJ2-2; 7 bases are a match to TRBD1. The CDR3 covers 14 residues. Germline values: CDR1 GTSNPN, CDR2 SVGIG (reference sequence). Trimming took 4 bases from V and 3 from J; bases not matched to a gene: 5. CDR3 nucleotide sequence: TGTGCCTGGAACCGGGACAGCTACACCGGGGAGCTGTTTTTT. Residues: CAWNRDSYTGELFF.

This clone has just one count. The chain combines TRBV4-1 with TRBJ2-7, with D unclear. Between the trimmed V and J ends, which lost 0 bases and 4 bases, there was a span of 19 bases. Germline CDR1 and CDR2: MGHRA and YSYEKL. The CDR3 totals 17 residues. CDR3 residues: CASSQDDRPEERYEQYF. DNA of the CDR3: TGCGCCAGCAGCCAAGACGACCGACCCGAGGAGCGATACGAGCAGTACTTC.

The chain recombines TRBV5-1 with TRBJ2-7, with a possible D match to TRBD1 (6 bases). Germline CDR1 reads SGHRS; CDR2 reads YFSETQ. There are 15 residues in the CDR3. V shed 3 bases and J shed 1 base, with 14 bases lying between them. CDR3 bases: TGCGCCAGCAGCTCAGGACAGACCCTATCCTACGAGCAGTACTTC. Translated: CASSSGQTLSYEQYF.

The genes are TRBV2 and TRBJ1-2; TRBD1 is a possible D gene (5 bases). Germline V CDR1 and CDR2: SNHLY, FYNNEI. V was cut by 1 base and J by 2 bases, with 5 bases left in between. The CDR3 length is 13 residues. CDR3 DNA sequence: TGTGCCAGCAGTGAAGGACAGAACTATGGCTACACCTTC. As protein: CASSEGQNYGYTF.